This T cell receptor beta chain was retrieved from a study of T-cell memory formation after mild COVID-19. This CDR3 contains 16 residues. TCRdb reprocessed the 5' RACE reads via MiXCR and lists one record per CDR3 protein. The repertoire includes 400,000 to 500,000 distinct CDR3 sequences, approximately 24% of them detected once, and around 9% sits in the top ten. The TCR originated in an adult woman who had mild COVID-19 (a few samples of this study predate the infection). Cell type and time point are not known. V gene TRBV21-1 combines with J gene TRBJ1-4; the table assigns TRBD1, which was not confirmed against the DNA. TRBV21-1 represents a pseudogene. Sequenced input: PBMCs or a T cell subset sorted from them (not recorded which). CDR3 amino acids: CASSSSGTGGDEKLFF. CDR3 nucleotide sequence: TGTGCCAGCAGCAGTTCCGGGACAGGGGGAGATGAAAAACTGTTTTTT.